This is a list of T cell receptor beta chains from one sample in a study of neurological immune-mediated disorders. TCRdb analysed the 5' RACE reads with MiXCR anew, one entry per CDR3 protein. The data contain 25,000 to 40,000 distinct CDR3 sequences, over 1.2% of them seen just once; the ten biggest clones take up about 9%. Sequenced sample: PBMCs. Every receptor here comes from a woman in her twenties or thirties with multiple sclerosis. The CDR3 runs from the conserved cysteine through the conserved F or W. The D gene is left open where the match is weak. Clone sizes are shown as once, few or many counts, or a class when the clone is expanded.

D	length	V	size	J	CDR3	DNA
NA	13	TRBV20-1	many	TRBJ1-4	CSARESPNEKLFF	TGCAGTGCTAGGGAGTCCCCTAATGAAAAACTGTTTTTT
TRBD1	14	TRBV3-1	many	TRBJ2-7	CASSPGQVPYEQYF	TGTGCCAGCAGCCCGGGACAGGTCCCCTACGAGCAGTACTTC
NA	15	TRBV10-3	many	TRBJ2-3	CAISDPGQRTDTQYF	TGTGCCATCAGTGACCCAGGACAGCGCACAGATACGCAGTATTTT
NA	12	TRBV7-9	many	TRBJ2-7	CASSYQAYEQYF	TGTGCCAGCAGCTACCAAGCCTACGAGCAGTACTTC
NA	16	TRBV6-5	many	TRBJ2-1	CASSYSTTSSYNEQFF	TGTGCCAGCAGTTACTCGACCACCAGCTCCTACAATGAGCAGTTCTTC
NA	13	TRBV6-5	many	TRBJ1-1	CASRRSGNTEAFF	TGTGCCAGCAGGCGGAGCGGGAACACTGAAGCTTTCTTT
TRBD2	12	TRBV20-1	many	TRBJ2-3	CSEGSGVDTQYF	TGCAGTGAAGGTAGCGGGGTAGATACGCAGTATTTT
NA	14	TRBV3-1	many	TRBJ2-1	CASSSDRSYNEQFF	TGTGCCAGCAGTTCCGACAGGTCCTACAATGAGCAGTTCTTC
NA	15	TRBV12-3/TRBV12-4	many	TRBJ1-5	CASSSRMGNNQPQHF	TGTGCCAGCAGTTCAAGGATGGGCAATAATCAGCCCCAGCATTTT
NA	12	TRBV7-9	many	TRBJ1-1	CASSLGVAEAFF	TGTGCCAGCAGCTTAGGAGTGGCTGAAGCTTTCTTT
TRBD1	13	TRBV20-1	many	TRBJ1-2	CSARDSGDRGYTF	TGCAGTGCTAGAGACTCCGGGGACAGGGGCTACACCTTC
NA	15	TRBV7-3	many	TRBJ2-3	CASSSSGLPLDTQYF	TGTGCCAGCAGCTCCTCCGGCCTCCCGTTGGATACGCAGTATTTT
NA	13	TRBV7-8	many	TRBJ2-5	CASTTPGLGTQYF	TGTGCCAGCACCACCCCGGGGCTCGGGACCCAGTACTTC
NA	15	TRBV5-5	many	TRBJ2-5	CASSLGSGSQETQYF	TGTGCCAGCAGCTTAGGGTCGGGTTCCCAAGAGACCCAGTACTTC
TRBD2	16	TRBV2	many	TRBJ2-5	CASSEARGGGQETQYF	TGTGCCAGCAGTGAAGCGCGGGGGGGAGGCCAAGAGACCCAGTACTTC